This TCR beta chain appears in the sequencing data of a study of naive and memory T cell subsets. CDR1 WNHNN and CDR2 SYGVQD come from the germline V gene (reference sequence). V gave up 1 base and J gave up 6 bases; unmatched junction bases: 10. CDR3 length equals 18 residues. An equimolar mix of two oligonucleotides served as the beta constant-region primer for TRBC1 and TRBC2. Ligated cDNA was amplified by four rounds of PCR with nested alpha and beta constant-region primers and SP2. Each CDR3 protein is one row after TCRdb ran MiXCR on the UMI-ligation and nested PCR reads. This sample has about 120,000 distinct CDR3 sequences; around 35% occur once, and the top ten carry approximately 0.87%. There are many counts of this clonotype.

This chain connects TRBV10-1 to TRBJ2-1, with 12 bases fitting TRBD2. Sequencing was carried out using central memory CD4+ T cells from blood. This receptor was taken from a human donor in good health. CDR3 region: CASSEFLPTSGSFNEQFF. In nucleotides, the CDR3 is TGCGCCAGCAGTGAGTTTCTCCCGACTAGCGGGAGTTTCAATGAGCAGTTCTTC.